This TCR beta chain was sequenced in a study of T cell repertoires in cytomegalovirus infection. About the research overall: A matching HLA type, together with CMV infection, was signaled by public TCR beta signatures.

This clonotype was observed a few times. Its antigen is unknown. Each CDR3 protein is one row after TCRdb ran MiXCR on the reads. The repertoire holds about 160,000 distinct CDR3 sequences, with roughly a sixth as singletons. General observations from the study: HLA-C-restricted CMV-specific TCR beta clonotypes prevailed in the ex vivo response. Cumulative frequency of public TCR beta families picked out carriers of CMV plus the relevant HLA.

The CDR3 has 13 amino acids. Looked up from germline, CDR1 is SGHDT and CDR2 is YYEEEE. The V end was cut by 3 bases, the J end by 9 bases, with 14 bases between. The clonotype originates from a human donor in good health (CMV status not recorded). Some clones in this sample may be carry-over from other donors' samples. The source material was CD8+ T cells from PBMCs. The chain employs TRBV5-6 and TRBJ2-3, with no clear D. In DNA form, the CDR3 reads TGTGCCAGCAGCTCGTCGCTGAGGCGAACGCAGTATTTT. Translating it yields CASSSSLRRTQYF.